These 27 T cell receptor beta chains were sequenced from one sample in a study of T cell responses to AZD1222 COVID-19 vaccine (dated by TCRdb to the early 2020s). The library was obtained by the immunoSEQ multiplex PCR assay. TCRdb provides this immuneACCESS table in a form limited to in-frame rearrangements. Some clones are lacking; in checked studies, under half of them reflect an unresolved V gene, and why the rest are absent is not known. Present in this sample are around 150,000 clones, approximately 90% of which were seen just once. The top ten hold roughly 2% of the sample. The sample's time point label, in plain terms: about 28 days (+/-7) after the second vaccine dose. Source: peripheral blood, taken 28 days after the second AZD1222 dose. Receptors originate from an adult who received the AZD1222 COVID-19 vaccine.

The chain combines TRBV5-4 with TRBJ1-4; 8 bases line up with TRBD1. The CDR3 covers 15 residues. Germline V gene lookup returns CDR1 SGHNT and CDR2 YYREEE (reference sequence). V was pared by 4 bases and J by 2 bases, with 4 bases of the junction left unmatched. This CDR3 reads CASSQRTGTNEKLFF. As DNA, the CDR3 is TGTGCCAGCAGCCAGCGGACAGGGACTAATGAAAAACTGTTTTTT.

The chain combines TRBV6-5 with TRBJ2-5, with 8 nucleotides matching TRBD1. With V trimmed by 7 bases and J by 5 bases, 6 bases remained unmatched. The CDR3 loop spans 13 amino acids. Per the germline V gene, CDR1 is MNHEY and CDR2 is SVGAGI. The CDR3 loop reads CASKGQGGETQYF. The CDR3 nucleotides read TGTGCCAGCAAAGGACAGGGAGGTGAGACCCAGTACTTC.

The chain employs TRBV18 and TRBJ2-5; D is undetermined. Germline V gives CDR1 KGHSH, CDR2 LQKENI. The CDR3 covers 14 residues. V was shortened by 0 bases and J by 2 bases, with 7 bases between the two germline ends. CDR3 bases: TGTGCCAGCTCACCACCGACAAGACAAGAGACCCAGTACTTC. Translated: CASSPPTRQETQYF.

V and J are TRBV19 and TRBJ2-1; TRBD2 is a possible D gene (6 bases). In germline, CDR1 is LNHDA, CDR2 SQIVND (reference sequence). Trimming shortened V by 5 bases and J by 0 bases, and 17 bases separated the two germline ends. CDR3 size: 17 residues. The CDR3 loop is CASSRGGGVSSYNEQFF. In DNA form, the CDR3 reads TGTGCCAGTAGTCGGGGAGGCGGGGTAAGCTCCTACAATGAGCAGTTCTTC.

The genes are TRBV19 and TRBJ2-1, with D perhaps TRBD2 (6 bases). The V gene's germline CDR1 is LNHDA and CDR2 SQIVND (reference sequence). The CDR3 consists of 13 residues. V dropped 7 bases and J dropped 10 bases, with 17 bases sitting between them. The CDR3, as DNA: TGTGCCAGTATTGGGAGGAACGAAGGGGAGCAGTTCTTC. Translating gives CASIGRNEGEQFF.

This chain links TRBV5-5 with TRBJ2-5; D unresolved. The CDR3 has 15 amino acids. Germline CDR1 and CDR2: SGHKS and YYEKEE (reference sequence). The V gene lost 1 base and the J gene lost 3 bases, with 13 bases spanning the gap. The CDR3 protein is CASSLYAGVEETQYF. The CDR3 nucleotides are TGTGCCAGCAGCTTGTACGCAGGAGTTGAAGAGACCCAGTACTTC. Full variable domain (remainder filled in from reference TRBV5-5 and TRBJ2-5): DAGVTQSPTHLIKTRGQQVTLRCSPISGHKSVSWYQQVLGQGPQFIFQYYEKEERGRGNFPDRFSARQFPNYSSELNVNALLLGDSALYLCASSLYAGVEETQYFGPGTRLLVL.

The chain joins TRBV18 to TRBJ2-1; D might be TRBD1 (6 bases). The CDR3 has 13 amino acids. The V and J ends lost 0 bases and 6 bases respectively, with 6 bases between them. Germline V CDR1 and CDR2: KGHSH, LQKENI. The CDR3 sequence is CASSPPDSNEQFF. CDR3 coding DNA: TGTGCCAGCTCACCACCGGACAGCAATGAGCAGTTCTTC.

The chain combines TRBV6-5 with TRBJ1-1; D is perhaps TRBD1 (5 bases). The germline V gene encodes CDR1 MNHEY and CDR2 SVGAGI. The CDR3 totals 15 residues. The germline V and J ends were trimmed by 8 bases and 5 bases, with 21 bases remaining between them. The CDR3: CASGDVETRGTEAFF. CDR3 nucleotides: TGTGCCAGCGGGGACGTGGAGACTCGGGGGACTGAAGCTTTCTTT.

The chain joins TRBV14 to TRBJ2-3; unclear D gene. In germline, CDR1 is SGHDN, CDR2 FVKESK. There are 13 residues in the CDR3. The V gene lost 1 base and the J gene lost 4 bases, with 6 bases spanning the gap. In DNA form, the CDR3 reads TGTGCCAGCAGCCAAGCTATCCCAGATACGCAGTATTTT. Its protein is CASSQAIPDTQYF.

The V gene is TRBV5-5, the J gene TRBJ1-5; perhaps TRBD1 as D (5 bases). The CDR3 consists of 14 residues. V was pared by 4 bases and J by 7 bases, with 15 bases between. Per germline, CDR1 SGHKS and CDR2 YYEKEE (reference sequence). CDR3 sequence reads: CASSLDGGDQPQHF. The CDR3 nucleotides are TGTGCCAGCAGCCTTGACGGGGGGGACCAGCCCCAGCATTTT.

This clone has a single count. The chain couples TRBV12-3 or TRBV12-4 to TRBJ1-2; D is unclear. Trimming cost V 7 bases and J 7 bases, with 16 bases left between them. This CDR3 is 13 amino acids long. The CDR3 region has the DNA TGTGCCAGCAAGGTATCCACCCCCGCTGGCTACACCTTC. Its translation: CASKVSTPAGYTF.

This clone showed up just a few times. Within the sample, other DNA sequences also encode this same CDR3. The chain has TRBV5-1 and TRBJ1-1; no reliable D call. Germline V gene sequence: CDR1 SGHRS, CDR2 YFSETQ. The CDR3 covers 14 residues. Between the trimmed V and J ends, which lost 1 base and 3 bases, there was a span of 10 bases. The CDR3: CASSLLGGDTEAFF. CDR3 bases: TGCGCCAGCAGCTTGCTAGGCGGTGACACTGAAGCTTTCTTT.

The rearrangement uses TRBV7-3 and TRBJ2-1, with 10 bases that match TRBD1. The CDR3 covers 16 residues. Germline lookup yields CDR1 SGHTA and CDR2 FQGTGA. Trimming removed 0 bases from V and 6 bases from J; junction bases left unmatched: 5. For the CDR3, the DNA is TGTGCCAGCAGCTTAACGAGGCGGGACAGGGGCAATGAGCAGTTCTTC. The encoded protein is CASSLTRRDRGNEQFF.

The CDR3 spells CASSLVVTVNTEAFF. CDR3 DNA: TGTGCCAGCAGCTTAGTCGTTACGGTGAACACTGAAGCTTTCTTT. The V and J genes are TRBV11-2 and TRBJ1-1; D call uncertain. This CDR3 has 15 residues. Trimming cost V 1 base and J 0 bases, with 9 bases left between them. The V gene's germline CDR1 is SGHAT and CDR2 FQNNGV.

The chain employs TRBV11-2 and TRBJ2-7; 10 bases fit TRBD1. The germline V gene has CDR1 SGHAT and CDR2 FQNNGV. With 5 bases clipped from V and 6 bases from J, the junction kept 7 bases outside the gene matches. The CDR3 contains 14 residues. The DNA for the CDR3 is TGTGCCAGCAGCCCCGGGACAGGGGCGCGCGAGCAGTACTTC. This encodes CASSPGTGAREQYF.

Regarding this clone: Sequence at one end of the junction differs from germline and may be a read error. The rearrangement joins TRBV5-1 to TRBJ2-5; 7 bases agree with TRBD1. The length of the CDR3 is 15 residues. Germline values: CDR1 SGHRS, CDR2 YFSETQ. CDR3 sequence reads: CASSLGQSSGETQYF. For the CDR3, the DNA is TGCGCCAGCAGTTTGGGACAGTCTTCGGGAGAGACCCAGTACTTC.

CDR3 bases: TGTGCCAGCTCACCCCGGGACAGTCTAAAAGAGACCCAGTACTTC. This codes for CASSPRDSLKETQYF. This chain joins TRBV18 and TRBJ2-5; TRBD1 matches 7 bases. The CDR3 sequence is 15 residues long. J was trimmed by 3 bases and V by 3 bases; bases with no gene match: 7. Germline CDR1 reads KGHSH; CDR2 reads LQKENI.

The chain links TRBV7-9 to TRBJ2-1, with D tentatively TRBD1 (7 bases). Germline CDR1 reads SEHNR; CDR2 reads FQNEAQ (reference sequence). The CDR3 has 17 residues. The ends were cut back, 6 bases at V and 9 bases at J, with 27 bases in the middle. The CDR3 DNA follows: TGTGCCAGCAGTTGGGGGGTTGTCCGGGACAGCCTGAGTGAGCAGTTCTTC. Protein product: CASSWGVVRDSLSEQFF.

The chain is built from TRBV19 and TRBJ2-1; 9 bases map to TRBD2. Germline V gene lookup returns CDR1 LNHDA and CDR2 SQIVND (reference sequence). This CDR3 is 14 amino acids long. The J segment lost 10 bases and the V segment lost 6 bases, leaving 10 bases of the junction unmatched. DNA of the CDR3: TGTGCCAGTAGGGACTTAGCGGGGGTTGGGGAGCAGTTCTTC. Translated: CASRDLAGVGEQFF.

In DNA form, the CDR3 reads TGTGCCAGCAGCCCGAGACAGGGGGCGATTGAAAAACTGTTTTTT. Its translation is CASSPRQGAIEKLFF. V gene TRBV16 combines with J gene TRBJ1-4; TRBD1 matches at 10 bases. The V and J ends lost 4 bases and 7 bases, in that order; junction bases with no gene match: 6. The CDR3 runs to 15 residues. CDR1 is KGHSY, CDR2 FQNENV, per germline.

The rearrangement links TRBV18 to TRBJ2-3; D unresolved. Germline lookup yields CDR1 KGHSH and CDR2 LQKENI. The CDR3 has 13 residues. V was trimmed by 0 bases and J by 1 base, leaving 2 bases between them. The DNA of the CDR3 is TGTGCCAGCTCACCACCGGGCACAGATACGCAGTATTTT. It codes for CASSPPGTDTQYF.

This clone has more than one count but fewer than ten. The gene calls are TRBV7-9 and TRBJ2-3; 13 nucleotides line up with TRBD2. V lost 4 bases and J lost 13; bases outside the gene matches: 5. Germline CDR1 reads SEHNR; CDR2 reads FQNEAQ (reference sequence). CDR3 size: 13 residues. CDR3 amino acids: CASSSGLAGVEYF. The CDR3 coding sequence is TGTGCCAGCAGCTCTGGACTAGCGGGAGTTGAGTATTTT.

The chain has TRBV27 and TRBJ2-7; D is ambiguous. Germline lookup yields CDR1 MNHEY and CDR2 SMNVEV (reference sequence). CDR3 size: 13 residues. V lost 7 bases to trimming and J lost 2 bases, with 12 bases between them. The CDR3 DNA reads as TGTGCCAGCACACCGTTAGGTACCTACGAGCAGTACTTC. The encoded protein is CASTPLGTYEQYF.

The chain joins TRBV5-1 to TRBJ2-5; tentatively, D is TRBD1 or TRBD2 (6 bases each). V lost 3 bases, J lost 5 bases, and 23 bases lay in between. The CDR3 is made up of 17 amino acids. The germline gives CDR1 SGHRS, CDR2 YFSETQ. The CDR3 spells CASSWGATGISRETQYF. The CDR3 DNA reads TGCGCCAGCAGCTGGGGGGCCACAGGGATATCACGGGAGACCCAGTACTTC.

The gene calls are TRBV6-1 and TRBJ1-1; TRBD1 might be the D (5 bases). This CDR3 comprises 14 residues. Germline CDR1 MNHNS, CDR2 SASEGT. Trimming left V 2 bases short and J 7 bases short, with 14 bases between. The CDR3 DNA is TGTGCCAGCAGTGAAAGGGGTAAAAGAAATGAAGCTTTCTTT. It is translated as CASSERGKRNEAFF.

V is TRBV7-9 and J is TRBJ1-1; 7 bases map to TRBD1. Germline V gene data show CDR1 as SEHNR and CDR2 as FQNEAQ (reference sequence). The CDR3 spans 14 residues. V shed 4 bases, J shed 7 bases, and the junction held 9 bases outside the gene matches. CDR3 DNA: TGTGCCAGCAGCTCATCAGGGACAGAAAATGAAGCTTTCTTT. This encodes CASSSSGTENEAFF.

Points on this clone: Other DNA sequences in the same sample also yield this CDR3. This chain connects TRBV7-9 to TRBJ2-5, with TRBD2 matching over 15 bases. The CDR3 runs 16 residues. J gave up 4 bases and V 3 bases, and 3 bases lay outside the gene matches. Germline V gene data show CDR1 as SEHNR and CDR2 as FQNEAQ (reference sequence). As DNA, the CDR3 is TGTGCCAGCAGCTTGGGACTAGCGGGAGGACGAGAGACCCAGTACTTC. Translating it yields CASSLGLAGGRETQYF.